Shown below are 15 T cell receptor beta chains from a single sample sequenced in a study of shared clonotypes between healthy human individuals. Assay used: immunoSEQ multiplex PCR; TCRdb lists only in-frame clones, some missing. The sample shows 2,100,000 or so clones, under 97% of them seen only once. Sequenced: naive CD4+ T cells sorted from blood. Subset described: CD45RA+ positively selected. Receptors originate from a man between 18 and 29 years old in good health.

V and J are TRBV5-1 and TRBJ2-1, with 8 bases that match TRBD2. Trimming removed 1 base from V and 7 bases from J; junction bases left unmatched: 10. This CDR3 comprises 16 residues. In germline, CDR1 is SGHRS, CDR2 YFSETQ. The CDR3 nucleotides read TGCGCCAGCAGCTTGCCCACGGCGGGAGGAGGTAATGAGCAGTTCTTC. It specifies CASSLPTAGGGNEQFF.

Only one count was recorded for this clone. The V gene is TRBV9, the J gene TRBJ2-6, with D possibly TRBD2 on 6 matching bases. V lost 1 base, J lost 2 bases, and 7 bases lay in between. The CDR3 sequence is 15 residues long. The germline V gene has CDR1 SGDLS and CDR2 YYNGEE. The CDR3 DNA sequence: TGTGCCAGCAGCGTATCGGGGGCTGGGGCCAACGTCCTGACTTTC. Amino acid sequence: CASSVSGAGANVLTF.

The chain combines TRBV7-9 with TRBJ1-1; no clear D. The V end was cut by 8 bases, the J end by 0 bases, with 13 bases between. The CDR3 length is 14 residues. Germline CDR1 and CDR2: SEHNR and FQNEAQ (reference sequence). The CDR3 coding sequence is TGTGCCAGCGCGCCAGACATAATGAACACTGAAGCTTTCTTT. The encoded protein is CASAPDIMNTEAFF.

This clone was observed a few times. This rearrangement joins TRBV27 to TRBJ1-6; D may be TRBD1 (6 bases). V was cut by 7 bases and J by 6 bases, with 19 bases left in between. The CDR3 loop spans 16 amino acids. Per germline, CDR1 MNHEY and CDR2 SMNVEV (reference sequence). CDR3 nucleotides: TGTGCCAGCAACCCGACAGGAATACCAACTAATTCACCCCTCCACTTT. The encoded protein is CASNPTGIPTNSPLHF.

V is TRBV2 and J is TRBJ1-1; D not certain. V lost 6 bases, J lost 1 base, and 9 bases lay in between. Germline V lookup: CDR1 SNHLY, CDR2 FYNNEI. The length of the CDR3 is 13 residues. CDR3 protein: CASREEPNTEAFF. The DNA of the CDR3 is TGTGCCAGCAGGGAGGAGCCGAACACTGAAGCTTTCTTT.

The chain couples TRBV7-2 to TRBJ2-1; D unclear. CDR1 is SGHTA, CDR2 FQGNSA, per germline. This CDR3 region has 14 residues. V lost 2 bases and J 3 bases, leaving 8 bases between the germline ends. CDR3 amino acids: CASSLRNGYNEQFF. CDR3 nucleotide sequence: TGTGCCAGCAGCTTAAGAAATGGCTACAATGAGCAGTTCTTC.

In the case of this clone: Compared with germline, one end of the junction differs, possibly owing to a read error. V and J are TRBV7-7 and TRBJ2-1, with no clear D. The CDR3 has 16 residues. Germline CDR1 and CDR2: SSHAT and FNYEAQ (reference sequence). Here the CDR3 reads CASSLGPDSSYNEQFF. CDR3 DNA: TGTGCTAGCAGCTTAGGCCCGGATAGCTCCTACAATGAGCAGTTCTTC.

This chain joins TRBV18 and TRBJ1-3, with D perhaps matching TRBD1 (5 bases). The V gene's germline CDR1 is KGHSH and CDR2 LQKENI. V was pared by 4 bases and J by 0 bases, with 10 bases between. This CDR3 is 15 amino acids long. The CDR3 DNA sequence: TGTGCCAGCTCACTGGGGACCAGCTCTGGAAACACCATATATTTT. Protein sequence: CASSLGTSSGNTIYF.

The J gene is TRBJ1-5, the V gene TRBV6-1; no clear D gene. Trimming pared 2 bases from V and 7 bases from J, leaving 12 bases between. In germline, CDR1 is MNHNS, CDR2 SASEGT. This CDR3 comprises 14 residues. The CDR3 sequence is CASSEIRAGQPQHF. The DNA of the CDR3 is TGTGCCAGCAGTGAAATTAGGGCCGGACAGCCCCAGCATTTT.

This chain joins TRBV30 and TRBJ1-1; D is unclear. CDR3 length: 13 residues. The germline CDR1 and CDR2 sequences are GTSNPN and SVGIG (reference sequence). Trimming removed 2 bases from V and 0 bases from J, with 7 bases in between. The CDR3 bases are TGTGCCTGGAGTTTAGCAATGAACACTGAAGCTTTCTTT. This encodes CAWSLAMNTEAFF.

The V and J genes are TRBV6-6 and TRBJ2-6; D not resolved. The CDR3 spans 15 residues. From germline, CDR1 is MNHNY and CDR2 SVGAGI (reference sequence). Trimming took off 4 bases at V and 4 bases at J, with 11 bases between the two ends. The CDR3: CASSLGRAGANVLTF. CDR3 in DNA: TGTGCCAGCAGTTTGGGAAGGGCCGGGGCCAACGTCCTGACTTTC.

This sequence joins TRBV2 and TRBJ1-1; D remains unclear. Germline CDR1 is SNHLY and CDR2 is FYNNEI. This CDR3 is 13 amino acids long. V gave up 3 bases and J gave up 1 base, with 6 bases separating them. The CDR3 DNA reads TGTGCCAGCAGTGAGCGTACGAACACTGAAGCTTTCTTT. As protein: CASSERTNTEAFF.

This chain uses TRBV10-1 with TRBJ2-7; D not resolved. CDR3 length: 15 residues. With 2 bases removed from V and 5 bases from J, the gap between germline ends came to 16 bases. In germline, CDR1 is WNHNN, CDR2 SYGVQD (reference sequence). CDR3 DNA: TGCGCCAGCAGTGAGAGATTGGGTATTGGAAACGAGCAGTACTTC. The encoded protein is CASSERLGIGNEQYF.

This clone was detected a few times. This chain joins TRBV10-3 and TRBJ1-5; D is unclear. The CDR3 length is 14 residues. Germline V gene sequence: CDR1 ENHRY, CDR2 SYGVKD. V was trimmed by 0 bases and J by 4 bases, leaving 7 bases between them. The CDR3 here is CAISESGENQPQHF. The CDR3, as DNA: TGTGCCATCAGTGAGTCCGGGGAAAATCAGCCCCAGCATTTT.

The chain uses TRBV5-1 and TRBJ2-6, with D possibly being TRBD1 (5 bases). Germline CDR1 SGHRS, CDR2 YFSETQ. CDR3 size: 17 residues. V lost 0 bases and J lost 0, with 10 bases in between. Here the CDR3 reads CASSLVTTGSGANVLTF. CDR3 nucleotide sequence: TGCGCCAGCAGCTTGGTTACCACAGGCTCTGGGGCCAACGTCCTGACTTTC.